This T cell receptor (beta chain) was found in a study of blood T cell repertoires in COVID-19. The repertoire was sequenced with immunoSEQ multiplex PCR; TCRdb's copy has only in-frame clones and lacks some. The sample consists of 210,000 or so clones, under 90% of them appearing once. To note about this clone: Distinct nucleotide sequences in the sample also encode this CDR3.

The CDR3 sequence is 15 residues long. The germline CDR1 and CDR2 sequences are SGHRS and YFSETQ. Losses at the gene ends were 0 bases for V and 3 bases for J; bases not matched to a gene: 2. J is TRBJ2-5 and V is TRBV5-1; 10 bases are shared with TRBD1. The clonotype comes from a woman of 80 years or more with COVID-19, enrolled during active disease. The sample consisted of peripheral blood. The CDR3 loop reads CASSLAGTGEETQYF. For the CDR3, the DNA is TGCGCCAGCAGCTTGGCCGGGACAGGGGAAGAGACCCAGTACTTC.